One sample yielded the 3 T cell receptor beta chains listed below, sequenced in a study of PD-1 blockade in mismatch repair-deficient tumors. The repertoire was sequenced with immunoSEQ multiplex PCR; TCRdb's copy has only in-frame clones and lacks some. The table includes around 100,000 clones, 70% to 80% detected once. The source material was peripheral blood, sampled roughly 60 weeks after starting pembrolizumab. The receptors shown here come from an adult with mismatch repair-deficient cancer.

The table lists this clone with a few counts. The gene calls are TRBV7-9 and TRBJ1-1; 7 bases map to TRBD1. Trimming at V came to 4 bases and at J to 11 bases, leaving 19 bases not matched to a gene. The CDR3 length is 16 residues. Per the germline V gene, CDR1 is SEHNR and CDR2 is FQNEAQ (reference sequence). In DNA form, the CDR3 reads TGTGCCAGCAGCTCTAACGACGGGTGGAACAGGGGCGGCGCTTTCTTT. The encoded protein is CASSSNDGWNRGGAFF.

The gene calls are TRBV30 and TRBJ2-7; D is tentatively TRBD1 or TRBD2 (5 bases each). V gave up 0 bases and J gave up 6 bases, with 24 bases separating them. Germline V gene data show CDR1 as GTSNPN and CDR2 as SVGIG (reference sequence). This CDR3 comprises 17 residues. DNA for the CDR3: TGTGCCTGGAGTGTGGTCCTGGGACGTGGTCCCCCCTCCGAGCAGTACTTC. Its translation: CAWSVVLGRGPPSEQYF.

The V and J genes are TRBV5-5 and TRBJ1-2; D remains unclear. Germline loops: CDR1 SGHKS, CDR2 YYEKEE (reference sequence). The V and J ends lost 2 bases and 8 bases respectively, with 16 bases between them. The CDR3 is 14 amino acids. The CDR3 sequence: CASSLYGATRGYTF. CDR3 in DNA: TGTGCCAGCAGCTTATACGGCGCGACGAGAGGCTACACCTTC.